Sequencing of this T cell receptor beta chain was carried out in a study of OX40 agonist ivuxolimab in advanced cancers. Study information: The dose-escalation group included hepatocellular carcinoma, melanoma, renal cell carcinoma and head and neck cancer.

Patients who had autoimmune disease history or got systemic immunosuppression were left out. From germline, CDR1 is SGHRS and CDR2 YFSETQ. V lost 3 bases to trimming and J lost 3 bases; unmatched junction nucleotides: 6. This CDR3 region has 15 residues. TCRdb keeps only in-frame clones here, not all; method: immunoSEQ multiplex PCR. This table has some 70,000 clones, around four fifths appearing once. The material sequenced was CD4+ or CD8+ T cells sorted from blood, taken in a trial of the OX40 agonist ivuxolimab. This TCR came from an adult with an advanced solid tumor such as melanoma, head and neck, liver or kidney cancer. V is TRBV5-1 and J is TRBJ2-7; 10 bases match TRBD1. The CDR3: CASSSTGTGDYEQYF. CDR3 bases: TGCGCCAGCAGCTCAACCGGGACAGGGGACTACGAGCAGTACTTC.